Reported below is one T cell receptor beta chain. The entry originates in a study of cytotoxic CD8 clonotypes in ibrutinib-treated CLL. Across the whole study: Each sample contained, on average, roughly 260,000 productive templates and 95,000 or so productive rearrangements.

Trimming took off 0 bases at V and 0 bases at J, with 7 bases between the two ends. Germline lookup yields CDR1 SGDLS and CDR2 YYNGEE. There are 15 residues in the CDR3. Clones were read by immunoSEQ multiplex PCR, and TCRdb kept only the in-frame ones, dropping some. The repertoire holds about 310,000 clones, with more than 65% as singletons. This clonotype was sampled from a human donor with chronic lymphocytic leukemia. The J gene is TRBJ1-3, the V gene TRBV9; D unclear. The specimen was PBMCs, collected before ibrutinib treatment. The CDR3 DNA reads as TGTGCCAGCAGCGTAGGACGGGCCTCTGGAAACACCATATATTTT. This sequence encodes CASSVGRASGNTIYF.